The T cell receptor (beta chain) described here comes from a study of cytomegalovirus exposure and HLA in healthy donors. This CDR3 spans 15 amino acids. Germline CDR1 and CDR2: WNHNN and SYGVQD (reference sequence). The trim removed 4 bases at V and 6 bases at J, leaving 9 bases unmatched. Broader study findings: It was in a later analysis that TCR association rates were seen to vary by HLA locus, highest for DRB1 and lowest for HLA-C. Published work reported that the classifier diagnosed cytomegalovirus status with high specificity and sensitivity. Per a prior analysis, the majority of TCR beta V segments were productive roughly 90% or roughly 30% of the time. Investigators reported approximately 170 TCR beta chains as tied to cytomegalovirus.

A word on this clone: Its matching antigen is unknown.

It was with 60 Vbeta and 13 Jbeta primers that the PCR ran. Only in-frame clones appear in the TCRdb table, and some are missing; sequencing was by immunoSEQ multiplex PCR. In the table there are some 170,000 clones, around 80% of which are singletons. V and J are TRBV10-1 and TRBJ2-7; 10 nucleotides match TRBD2. The material sequenced was PBMCs. The receptor was isolated from a girl between 10 and 17 years old in good health and CMV-seropositive. The CDR3, as DNA: TGCGCCAGCAGTGGGGGGGCTAGCGGGAGCGTCGAGCAGTACTTC. It is translated as CASSGGASGSVEQYF.